This T cell receptor (beta chain) was observed in a study of T cell responses to AZD1222 COVID-19 vaccine. Produced via immunoSEQ multiplex PCR; TCRdb's table is partial and in-frame only. The sample comprises about 190,000 clones, approximately 94% of which are singletons, and less than 4% rests with the top ten. Study outcomes and limitations: Baseline seropositivity occurred in only 5 to 7 AZD1222 recipients.

Only a few counts were recorded for this clone. The antigen remains undetermined. Germline V gene data show CDR1 as KGHDR and CDR2 as SFDVKD. CDR3 length: 12 residues. Trimming pared 3 bases from V and 6 bases from J, leaving 8 bases between. The source is an adult who received the MenACWY meningococcal vaccine as a control. The sequencing here drew on peripheral blood, taken 28 days after the second dose of the MenACWY control vaccine. V gene TRBV24-1 combines with J gene TRBJ2-7, with D unresolved. CDR3 in amino acids: CATSDRWGEQYF. The CDR3 nucleotides are TGTGCCACCAGTGATAGGTGGGGCGAGCAGTACTTC.